The present TCR beta chain was sequenced within a study of CD8+ T cells in alopecia areata. Extraction of RNA preceded its reverse transcription into cDNA, which served as the sequencing template. Measured with immunoSEQ multiplex PCR; TCRdb has only the in-frame clones, and not every one. There are 200,000 to 300,000 clones in the sample, none observed a single time. Trimming cost V 5 bases and J 3 bases, with 9 bases left between them. CDR3 length: 13 amino acids. CDR1 is FNHDT, CDR2 SITEND, per germline (reference sequence). A word on this clone: Antigen unknown. Gene labels here are mouse ones. Sequencing ends 4 residues short of the CDR3 end; the germline J gene provides the rest.

Sorting used CD4, CD8alpha, NKG2D, NKG2ACE and other markers on pooled cutaneous lymph node cells. General study findings and limits: Across lesional scalp, and particularly alopecia totalis/universalis, clonality surpassed that of normal scalp.

The V call is TRBV19, the J call TRBJ2-1; possible D gene TRBD1, 5 bases. Sequencing was done on a sample of CD4+ T cells sorted from a lymph node. The receptor comes from a C3H/HeJ mouse with alopecia areata. For this mouse line, the MHC haplotype is H2-k. CDR3 DNA (partial): TGTGCCAGCAGGCAGGGCCTCTATGCT. Its protein is CASRQGLYA. The CDR3 in full is CASRQGLYAEQFF.